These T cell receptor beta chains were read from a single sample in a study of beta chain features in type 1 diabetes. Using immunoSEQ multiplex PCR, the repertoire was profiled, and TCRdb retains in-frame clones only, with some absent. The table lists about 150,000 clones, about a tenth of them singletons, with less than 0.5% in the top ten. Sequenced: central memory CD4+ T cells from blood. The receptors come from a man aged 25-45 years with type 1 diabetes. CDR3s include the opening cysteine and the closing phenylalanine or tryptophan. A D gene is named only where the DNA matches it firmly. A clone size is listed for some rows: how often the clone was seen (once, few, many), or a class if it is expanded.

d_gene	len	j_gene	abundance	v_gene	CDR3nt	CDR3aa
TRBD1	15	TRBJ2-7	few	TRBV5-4	TGTGCCAGCCGATCAGGACAGGGTTTGTCGGGCGAGCAGTACTTC	CASRSGQGLSGEQYF
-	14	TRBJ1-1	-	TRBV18	TGTGCCAGCTCACCGAGTAATGCAAACACTGAAGCTTTCTTT	CASSPSNANTEAFF
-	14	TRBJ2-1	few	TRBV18	TGTGCCAGCTCACCGGACTCGTTATCCAATGAGCAGTTCTTC	CASSPDSLSNEQFF
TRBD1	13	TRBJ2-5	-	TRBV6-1	TGTGCCGGGAGACCGGGACAGCAAGAGACCCAGTACTTC	CAGRPGQQETQYF
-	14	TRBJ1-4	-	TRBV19	TGTGCCAGTACCACTTATGCAACTAATGAAAAACTGTTTTTT	CASTTYATNEKLFF
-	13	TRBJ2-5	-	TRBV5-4	TGTGCCAGCAGCCAAGATCTACCAGAGACCCAGTACTTC	CASSQDLPETQYF
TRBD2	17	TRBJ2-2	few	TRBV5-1	TGCGCCAGCAGCTCCTTCCTAGCGGGAGTTTCGACCGGGGAGCTGTTTTTT	CASSSFLAGVSTGELFF
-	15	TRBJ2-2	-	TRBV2	TGTGCCAGCAGTGCGGACGGAGGGTCCGGGGGGGAGCTGTTTTTT	CASSADGGSGGELFF
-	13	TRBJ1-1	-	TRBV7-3	TGTGCCAGCAGAATGACAGCTAACACTGAAGCTTTCTTT	CASRMTANTEAFF
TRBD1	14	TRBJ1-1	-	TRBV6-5	TGTGCCAGCAGGAAACAGGGGCCCTCAATTGAAGCTTTCTTT	CASRKQGPSIEAFF
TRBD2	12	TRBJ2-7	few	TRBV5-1	TGCGCCAGCAGCTTCGCGGGGGACGAGCAGTACTTC	CASSFAGDEQYF
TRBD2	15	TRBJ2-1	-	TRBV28	TGTGCCAGCAGTTCCGGACTAGAAGTTGGGTATGAGCAGTTCTTC	CASSSGLEVGYEQFF
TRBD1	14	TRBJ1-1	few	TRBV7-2	TGTGCCAGCAGCTTGGGACAGGCTCGGACTGAAGCTTTCTTT	CASSLGQARTEAFF
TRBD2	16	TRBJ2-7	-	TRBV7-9	TGTGCCAGCAGCTTAGCCGGGGGGACTGGCTCCTACGAGCAGTACTTC	CASSLAGGTGSYEQYF
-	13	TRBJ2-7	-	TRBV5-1	TGCGCCAGCAGCCTAAAGATGACCTACGAGCAGTACTTC	CASSLKMTYEQYF